The sequence of this TCR beta chain was determined in a study of T cells expressing NK-cell markers. Looking at the study overall: The authors derived TCR beta repertoires from sorted CD3+CD56+NKG2C+, CD3+CD56+NKG2C- and CD3+CD56-NKG2C+ T cells.

TCRdb re-called the 5' RACE reads, yielding one record per CDR3 amino acid sequence without DNA. With hundreds of thousands of distinct CDR3 sequences in the sample, the ten largest clones hold approximately 3.6%. The CDR3 spans 16 residues. Germline V CDR1 and CDR2: SGHKS, YYEKEE (reference sequence). V is TRBV5-5 and J is TRBJ2-7. Sequenced sample: blood T cells: a sorted CD56 or NKG2C T cell subset, CD4+ or CD8+ T cells, or bulk PBMC T cells (not recorded which). This receptor was identified in a man in his late teens or twenties in good health. Here the CDR3 reads CASSLDGDRSSYEQYF.